The 30 T cell receptor beta chains in this list originate from one sample, sequenced in a study of OX40 agonist ivuxolimab in advanced cancers. Produced via immunoSEQ multiplex PCR; TCRdb's table is partial and in-frame only. The sample has tens of thousands of clones; about 90% are singletons. The sequenced sample was CD4+ or CD8+ T cells sorted from blood, obtained in a trial of the OX40 agonist ivuxolimab. Every receptor here comes from an adult with an advanced solid tumor such as melanoma, head and neck, liver or kidney cancer.

The CDR3 sequence: CASSSSTSGGPITDTQYF. CDR3 DNA sequence: TGTGCCAGCAGCTCAAGTACTAGCGGGGGCCCTATCACAGATACGCAGTATTTT. This sequence joins TRBV5-5 and TRBJ2-3; 11 positions agree with TRBD2. J lost 2 bases, V lost 3 bases, and 11 bases had no gene match. The CDR3 spans 18 residues. Germline V gene sequence: CDR1 SGHKS, CDR2 YYEKEE (reference sequence).

This rearrangement joins TRBV7-2 to TRBJ2-2; D uncertain. Germline V gives CDR1 SGHTA, CDR2 FQGNSA. V gave up 1 base and J gave up 3 bases, with 9 bases separating them. The CDR3 loop spans 15 amino acids. The CDR3 loop is CASSLGSVDTGELFF. DNA for the CDR3: TGTGCCAGCAGCTTAGGGAGCGTTGACACCGGGGAGCTGTTTTTT.

The chain uses TRBV19 and TRBJ2-1; D is ambiguous. V lost 3 bases, J lost 6 bases, and 9 bases lay in between. CDR1 is LNHDA, CDR2 SQIVND, per germline (reference sequence). This CDR3 spans 13 amino acids. CDR3 protein: CASSIALSNEQFF. The CDR3 DNA reads TGTGCCAGTAGTATCGCCCTCAGCAATGAGCAGTTCTTC.

V and J are TRBV6-1 and TRBJ1-2, with 7 bases that match TRBD1. V was clipped by 5 bases and J by 2 bases; unmatched bases: 5. The CDR3 is 14 residues long. CDR1 and CDR2 from the germline V gene are MNHNS and SASEGT. DNA of the CDR3: TGTGCCAGCAGTTCCACAGGGGTGAACTATGGCTACACCTTC. Encoded protein: CASSSTGVNYGYTF.

This rearrangement joins TRBV28 to TRBJ2-3; 8 bases are shared with TRBD1. The CDR3 length is 14 residues. Losses at the gene ends were 5 bases for V and 1 base for J; bases not matched to a gene: 2. CDR1 and CDR2 (germline): MDHEN, SYDVKM. The CDR3 is CASSRGQGTDTQYF. CDR3 nucleotides: TGTGCCAGCAGTCGGGGACAGGGCACAGATACGCAGTATTTT.

The rearrangement links TRBV6-6 to TRBJ1-5, with TRBD1 identical over 10 bases. The germline V gene encodes CDR1 MNHNY and CDR2 SVGAGI (reference sequence). The V gene end was trimmed by 0 bases and the J gene end by 7 bases; junction bases not matched to a gene: 6. The CDR3 runs to 16 residues. CDR3 nucleotide sequence: TGTGCCAGCAGTTACTCCGGGACAGGGGTTTTACAGCCCCAGCATTTT. It is translated as CASSYSGTGVLQPQHF.

V gene TRBV5-3 combines with J gene TRBJ1-6; tentatively, D is TRBD1 (5 bases). TRBV5-3 is placed among ORFs of uncertain function. The CDR3 loop spans 14 amino acids. Trimming took 6 bases from V and 7 from J, leaving 14 bases between them. The CDR3 bases are TGTGCCAGAACCCGGGGACCGAGAAATTCACCCCTCCACTTT. It is translated as CARTRGPRNSPLHF.

In this sample, this clone turned up once. The chain couples TRBV5-4 to TRBJ2-1; 10 bases match TRBD2. CDR3 length: 16 amino acids. Germline V lookup: CDR1 SGHNT, CDR2 YYREEE (reference sequence). The trim removed 2 bases at V and 8 bases at J, leaving 10 bases unmatched. CDR3 amino acids: CASSLGFLAGAHEQFF. Here the CDR3 DNA reads TGTGCCAGCAGCTTAGGATTTCTAGCGGGAGCGCATGAGCAGTTCTTC. Using reference TRBV5-4 and TRBJ2-1 for the parts outside the CDR3, the full variable domain is ETGVTQSPTHLIKTRGQQVTLRCSSQSGHNTVSWYQQALGQGPQFIFQYYREEENGRGNFPPRFSGLQFPNYSSELNVNALELDDSALYLCASSLGFLAGAHEQFFGPGTRLTVL.

The chain employs TRBV29-1 and TRBJ1-4, with D possibly TRBD1 on 5 matching bases. V lost 5 bases, J lost 6 bases, and 7 bases lay in between. CDR1 is SQVTM, CDR2 ANQGSEA, per germline. The CDR3 is 11 amino acids. DNA for the CDR3: TGCAGCGTTCAGGGATATGAAAAACTGTTTTTT. Translating gives CSVQGYEKLFF.

The rearrangement links TRBV5-5 to TRBJ2-7; D is ambiguous. Trimming removed 4 bases at V and 4 bases at J, with 15 bases between. The CDR3 has 14 amino acids. Germline lookup yields CDR1 SGHKS and CDR2 YYEKEE (reference sequence). The CDR3 is CASSQLVGLYEQYV. The CDR3 DNA follows: TGTGCCAGCAGCCAATTGGTCGGTCTTTACGAGCAGTACGTC.

The gene calls are TRBV19 and TRBJ2-3; D remains unclear. The CDR3 spans 15 residues. CDR1 is LNHDA, CDR2 SQIVND, per germline (reference sequence). V lost 5 bases to trimming and J lost 3 bases, with 15 bases between them. CDR3 DNA sequence: TGTGCCAGTAGTCCAGGATCCGCGGTTACAGATACGCAGTATTTT. Protein: CASSPGSAVTDTQYF. The complete variable domain, with remaining parts taken from reference TRBV19 and TRBJ2-3, reads DGGITQSPKYLFRKEGQNVTLSCEQNLNHDAMYWYRQDPGQGLRLIYYSQIVNDFQKGDIAEGYSVSREKKESFPLTVTSAQKNPTAFYLCASSPGSAVTDTQYFGPGTRLTVL.

The J gene is TRBJ2-6, the V gene TRBV16; D gene uncertain. Germline CDR1 KGHSY, CDR2 FQNENV. Trimming left V 1 base short and J 0 bases short, with 7 bases between. The CDR3 is 16 amino acids. The CDR3 DNA is TGTGCCAGCAGCCAATTAGTGAGCTCTGGGGCCAACGTCCTGACTTTC. Translation gives CASSQLVSSGANVLTF.

This clone has a single count. The rearrangement joins TRBV27 to TRBJ2-1; a possible D gene is TRBD2 (6 bases). The germline V and J ends were trimmed by 5 bases and 6 bases, with 17 bases remaining between them. This CDR3 has 15 amino acids. CDR1 is MNHEY and CDR2 is SMNVEV in the germline V gene (reference sequence). CDR3 amino acids: CASSPPTAGINEQFF. The CDR3 nucleotides read TGTGCCAGCAGTCCCCCAACCGCGGGAATCAATGAGCAGTTCTTC.

V gene TRBV28 combines with J gene TRBJ1-5, with 9 bases identical to TRBD1. Germline V gene data show CDR1 as MDHEN and CDR2 as SYDVKM. V lost 3 bases to trimming and J lost 6 bases; unmatched junction nucleotides: 3. The CDR3 is 14 residues long. The CDR3: CASSFGQGSQPQHF. In nucleotides, the CDR3 is TGTGCCAGCAGTTTTGGACAGGGGAGTCAGCCCCAGCATTTT.

CDR3 nucleotides: TGTGCCAGCAGTGAAGAAACAGGCCGACTAGCTGAAGCTTTCTTT. As protein: CASSEETGRLAEAFF. V usage is TRBV6-1 and J usage is TRBJ1-1; TRBD1 might be the D (5 bases). Germline lookup yields CDR1 MNHNS and CDR2 SASEGT. The CDR3 has 15 amino acids. The ends were cut back, 1 base at V and 6 bases at J, with 15 bases in the middle.

The chain uses TRBV13 and TRBJ2-1; D possibly corresponds to TRBD2 (7 bases). V was trimmed by 1 base and J by 7 bases, leaving 20 bases between them. CDR3 length: 17 residues. Germline V lookup: CDR1 PRHDT, CDR2 FYEKMQ (reference sequence). CDR3 DNA: TGTGCCAGCAGCTTAGTTAGGGGGGAGCGGGATGATAATGAGCAGTTCTTC. Translated, it gives CASSLVRGERDDNEQFF.

V usage is TRBV7-8 and J usage is TRBJ2-2; TRBD2 is a possible D gene (6 bases). This CDR3 is built from 13 residues. With 6 bases removed from V and 5 bases from J, the gap between germline ends came to 10 bases. CDR1 is SGHVS, CDR2 FQNEAQ, per germline. The CDR3 coding sequence is TGTGCCAGCAGGGACCGGGGGACCGGGGAGCTGTTTTTT. Translating gives CASRDRGTGELFF.

The chain has TRBV7-6 and TRBJ2-3; no clear D. V lost 2 bases, J lost 3 bases, and 12 bases lay in between. The CDR3 has 15 amino acids. Germline CDR1 SGHVS, CDR2 FNYEAQ. The CDR3 spells CASSLLSSPTDTQYF. The CDR3 DNA reads TGTGCCAGCAGCTTATTGAGTTCGCCGACAGATACGCAGTATTTT.

The chain carries TRBV29-1 and TRBJ1-2, with TRBD1 matching over 8 bases. The CDR3 spans 13 residues. Per germline, CDR1 SQVTM and CDR2 ANQGSEA. Losses at the gene ends were 8 bases for V and 3 bases for J; bases not matched to a gene: 8. The CDR3 sequence is CSLYLQGDYGYTF. The DNA of the CDR3 is TGCAGCCTTTACTTACAGGGGGACTATGGCTACACCTTC.

The chain joins TRBV5-6 to TRBJ2-2; D is possibly TRBD2 (5 bases). Germline V gene lookup returns CDR1 SGHDT and CDR2 YYEEEE. V lost 3 bases and J 7 bases, leaving 19 bases between the germline ends. The CDR3 has 16 amino acids. The CDR3 is CASSSLDWARGGELFF. As DNA, the CDR3 is TGTGCCAGCAGCTCCCTCGACTGGGCCCGGGGCGGGGAGCTGTTTTTT.

The chain combines TRBV10-3 with TRBJ2-1; the match to TRBD1 covers 9 bases. The CDR3 spans 14 residues. V was pared by 6 bases and J by 4 bases, with 4 bases of the junction left unmatched. Germline lookup yields CDR1 ENHRY and CDR2 SYGVKD. The CDR3 region has the DNA TGTGCCATCAGGGCGACAGGGGGTTACAATGAGCAGTTCTTC. As protein: CAIRATGGYNEQFF.

This chain joins TRBV6-1 and TRBJ2-1; TRBD1 aligns across 8 bases. The length of the CDR3 is 17 residues. Germline V CDR1 and CDR2: MNHNS, SASEGT. The V segment lost 4 bases and the J segment 3 bases; nucleotides outside the gene matches: 11. The CDR3 spells CASSGDERTGSYNEQFF. The CDR3, as DNA: TGTGCCAGCAGTGGAGACGAGCGGACAGGGAGCTACAATGAGCAGTTCTTC.

Written as DNA, the CDR3 is TGTGCTAGTGGTTTGGGAGAAGGTGCAGATGGCTACACCTTC. Translation gives CASGLGEGADGYTF. J is TRBJ1-2 and V is TRBV12-5; no clear D. This CDR3 region has 14 residues. The germline gives CDR1 LGHNT, CDR2 FRNRAP. The ends were cut back, 1 base at V and 6 bases at J, with 12 bases in the middle. Full variable domain (missing parts from reference TRBV12-5 and TRBJ1-2): DARVTQTPRHKVTEMGQEVTMRCQPILGHNTVFWYRQTMMQGLELLAYFRNRAPLDDSGMPKDRFSAEMPDATLATLKIQPSEPRDSAVYFCASGLGEGADGYTFGSGTRLTVV.

The V call is TRBV29-1, the J call TRBJ2-7; D remains ambiguous. Germline V gene sequence: CDR1 SQVTM, CDR2 ANQGSEA. V lost 0 bases, J lost 2 bases, and 8 bases lay in between. The CDR3 is 13 residues long. CDR3 sequence reads: CSVEDEVPYEQYF. The CDR3 DNA reads as TGCAGCGTTGAAGATGAGGTCCCCTACGAGCAGTACTTC.

The chain is built from TRBV27 and TRBJ2-7; no clear D. This CDR3 is built from 13 residues. Germline assignment: CDR1 MNHEY and CDR2 SMNVEV (reference sequence). Trimming stripped 6 bases from V and 0 bases from J, with 9 bases between. DNA of the CDR3: TGTGCCAGCAGCGGGCAGAGCTCCTACGAGCAGTACTTC. The encoded protein is CASSGQSSYEQYF.

The CDR3 sequence: CASSPEEYTEAFF. The CDR3 nucleotides read TGTGCCAGCAGCCCTGAGGAGTACACTGAAGCTTTCTTT. This rearrangement joins TRBV6-5 to TRBJ1-1; D gene uncertain. The V end lost 6 bases, the J end lost 3 bases, and 11 bases lay between the germline ends. The CDR3 runs 13 residues. Per germline, CDR1 MNHEY and CDR2 SVGAGI.

V is TRBV27 and J is TRBJ1-2, with TRBD1 matching over 9 bases. This CDR3 has 17 residues. Germline assignment: CDR1 MNHEY and CDR2 SMNVEV (reference sequence). The V gene end was trimmed by 0 bases and the J gene end by 4 bases; junction bases not matched to a gene: 9. CDR3 amino acids: CASSLSVPGQGLYGYTF. The CDR3 region has the DNA TGTGCCAGCAGTTTATCGGTTCCGGGACAGGGCCTCTATGGCTACACCTTC.

This clone was counted a single time. The genes are TRBV11-3 and TRBJ2-5, with a possible D match to TRBD2 (7 bases). V lost 5 bases and J 5 bases, leaving 18 bases between the germline ends. CDR1 SGHNT and CDR2 YENEEA come from the germline V gene. The CDR3 spans 15 residues. The CDR3 DNA reads TGTGCCAGCAGCCCAGGCGGGGGCGTATTGGAGACCCAGTACTTC. Its translation is CASSPGGGVLETQYF.

This chain uses TRBV9 with TRBJ2-3; 10 bases map to TRBD2. This CDR3 is 15 amino acids long. V trimming: 3 bases; J trimming: 3 bases; junction bases outside the gene matches: 4. Germline CDR1 reads SGDLS; CDR2 reads YYNGEE. The CDR3 region is CASSESGGATDTQYF. The CDR3 region has the DNA TGTGCCAGCAGCGAGAGCGGGGGGGCGACAGATACGCAGTATTTT. Supplemented by reference TRBV9 and TRBJ2-3, the full variable domain reads DSGVTQTPKHLITATGQRVTLRCSPRSGDLSVYWYQQSLDQGLQFLIQYYNGEERAKGNILERFSAQQFPDLHSELNLSSLELGDSALYFCASSESGGATDTQYFGPGTRLTVL.

V and J are TRBV6-1 and TRBJ2-7, with 12 bases matching TRBD2. With V trimmed by 3 bases and J by 2 bases, 2 bases remained unmatched. Germline V CDR1 and CDR2: MNHNS, SASEGT. The CDR3 spans 15 residues. The CDR3 DNA is TGTGCCAGCAGTGATTGGACTAGCGGGACCTACGAGCAGTACGTC. Its translation: CASSDWTSGTYEQYV.